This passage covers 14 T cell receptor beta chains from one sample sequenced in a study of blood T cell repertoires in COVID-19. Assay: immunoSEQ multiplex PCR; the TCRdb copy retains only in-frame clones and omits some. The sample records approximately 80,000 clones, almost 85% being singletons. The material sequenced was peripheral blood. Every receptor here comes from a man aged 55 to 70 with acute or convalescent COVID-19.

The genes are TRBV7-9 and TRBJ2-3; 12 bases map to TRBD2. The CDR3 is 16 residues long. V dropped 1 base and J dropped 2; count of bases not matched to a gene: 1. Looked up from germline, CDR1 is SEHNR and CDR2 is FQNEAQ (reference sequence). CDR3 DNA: TGTGCCAGCAGCTTAGGGACTAGCGGGAACACAGATACGCAGTATTTT. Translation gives CASSLGTSGNTDTQYF.

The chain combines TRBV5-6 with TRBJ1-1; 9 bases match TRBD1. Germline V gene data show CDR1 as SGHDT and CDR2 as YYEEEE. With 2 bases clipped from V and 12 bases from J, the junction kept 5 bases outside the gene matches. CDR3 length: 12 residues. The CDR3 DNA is TGTGCCAGCAGCTTAGGACAGGGGAAAACTTTCTTT. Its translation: CASSLGQGKTFF.

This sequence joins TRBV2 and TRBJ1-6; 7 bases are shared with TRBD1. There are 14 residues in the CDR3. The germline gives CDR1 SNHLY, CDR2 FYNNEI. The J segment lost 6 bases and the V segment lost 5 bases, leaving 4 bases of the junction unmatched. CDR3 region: CASSPGQLNSPLHF. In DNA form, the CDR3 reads TGTGCCAGCAGTCCGGGACAGCTTAATTCACCCCTCCACTTT.

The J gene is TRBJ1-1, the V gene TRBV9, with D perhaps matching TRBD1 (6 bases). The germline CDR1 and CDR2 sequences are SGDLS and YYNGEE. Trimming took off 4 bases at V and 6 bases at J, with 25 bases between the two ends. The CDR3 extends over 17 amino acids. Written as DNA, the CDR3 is TGTGCCAGCAGCCCGAGGGGGGCGGGAGAAAGTATTTCTGAAGCTTTCTTT. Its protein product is CASSPRGAGESISEAFF.

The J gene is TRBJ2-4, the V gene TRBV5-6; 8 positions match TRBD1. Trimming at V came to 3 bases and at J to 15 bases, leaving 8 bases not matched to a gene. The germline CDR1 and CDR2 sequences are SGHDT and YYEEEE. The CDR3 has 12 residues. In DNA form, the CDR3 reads TGTGCCAGCAGCTGGAGCTCAGGGGGCATGTACTTC. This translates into CASSWSSGGMYF.

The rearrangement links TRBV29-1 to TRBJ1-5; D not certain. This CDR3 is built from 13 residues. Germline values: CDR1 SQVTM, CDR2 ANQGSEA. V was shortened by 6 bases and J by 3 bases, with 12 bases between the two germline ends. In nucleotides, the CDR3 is TGCAGCGTCCGCGACAATTACAATCAGCCCCAGCATTTT. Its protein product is CSVRDNYNQPQHF.

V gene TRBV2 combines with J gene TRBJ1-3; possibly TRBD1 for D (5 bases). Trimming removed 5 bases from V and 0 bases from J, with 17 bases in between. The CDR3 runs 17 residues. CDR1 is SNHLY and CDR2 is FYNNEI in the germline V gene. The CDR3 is CASSRQSTTFSGNTIYF. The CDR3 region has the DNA TGTGCCAGCAGTCGACAGAGTACCACTTTCTCTGGAAACACCATATATTTT.

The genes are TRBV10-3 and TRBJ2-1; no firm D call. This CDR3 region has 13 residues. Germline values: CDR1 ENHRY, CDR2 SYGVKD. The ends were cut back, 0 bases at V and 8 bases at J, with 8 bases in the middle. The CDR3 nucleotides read TGTGCCATCAGTGAGTCGGCCGCTGATGAGCAGTTCTTC. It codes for CAISESAADEQFF.

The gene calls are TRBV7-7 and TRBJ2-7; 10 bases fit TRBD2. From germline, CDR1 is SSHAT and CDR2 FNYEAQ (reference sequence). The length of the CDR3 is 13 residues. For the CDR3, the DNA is TGTGCTATCCGGACTAGCGGCCACTACGAGCAGTACTTC. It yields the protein CAIRTSGHYEQYF.

CDR3 residues: CASSQDLATNEQYF. CDR3 nucleotides: TGCGCCAGCAGCCAAGACCTAGCGACGAATGAGCAGTACTTC. The chain uses TRBV4-3 and TRBJ2-7, with D possibly TRBD2 on 6 matching bases. From germline, CDR1 is LGHNA and CDR2 YSLEER. This CDR3 is 14 amino acids long. Trimming removed 0 bases from V and 7 bases from J, with 13 bases in between.

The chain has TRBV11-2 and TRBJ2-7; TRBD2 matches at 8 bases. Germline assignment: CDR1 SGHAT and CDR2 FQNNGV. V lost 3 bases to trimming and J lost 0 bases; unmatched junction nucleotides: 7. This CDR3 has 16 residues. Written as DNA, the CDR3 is TGTGCCAGCAGCTTGGCTTCACTAGCGGCCTCCTACGAGCAGTACTTC. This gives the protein CASSLASLAASYEQYF.

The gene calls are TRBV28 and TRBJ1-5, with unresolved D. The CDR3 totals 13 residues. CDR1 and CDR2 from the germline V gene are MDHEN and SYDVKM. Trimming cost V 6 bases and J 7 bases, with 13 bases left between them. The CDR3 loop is CASSSHGEQPQHF. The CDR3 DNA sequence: TGTGCCAGCAGCTCCCACGGGGAGCAGCCCCAGCATTTT.

The CDR3 nucleotides read TGTGCCAGCACCATCGGGATGGGCAATCAGCCCCAGCATTTT. This sequence encodes CASTIGMGNQPQHF. The rearrangement joins TRBV6-5 to TRBJ1-5; D uncertain. Germline CDR1 and CDR2: MNHEY and SVGAGI. The V end was cut by 7 bases, the J end by 2 bases, with 12 bases between. The CDR3 length is 14 residues.

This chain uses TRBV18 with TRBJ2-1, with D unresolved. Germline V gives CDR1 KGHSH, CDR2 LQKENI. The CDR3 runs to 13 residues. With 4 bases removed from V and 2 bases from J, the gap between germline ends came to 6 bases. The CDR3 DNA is TGTGCCAGCTCACTCACTACCTACAATGAGCAGTTCTTC. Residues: CASSLTTYNEQFF. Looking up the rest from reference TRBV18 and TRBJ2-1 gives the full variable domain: NAGVMQNPRHLVRRRGQEARLRCSPMKGHSHVYWYRQLPEEGLKFMVYLQKENIIDESGMPKERFSAEFPKEGPSILRIQQVVRGDSAAYFCASSLTTYNEQFFGPGTRLTVL.